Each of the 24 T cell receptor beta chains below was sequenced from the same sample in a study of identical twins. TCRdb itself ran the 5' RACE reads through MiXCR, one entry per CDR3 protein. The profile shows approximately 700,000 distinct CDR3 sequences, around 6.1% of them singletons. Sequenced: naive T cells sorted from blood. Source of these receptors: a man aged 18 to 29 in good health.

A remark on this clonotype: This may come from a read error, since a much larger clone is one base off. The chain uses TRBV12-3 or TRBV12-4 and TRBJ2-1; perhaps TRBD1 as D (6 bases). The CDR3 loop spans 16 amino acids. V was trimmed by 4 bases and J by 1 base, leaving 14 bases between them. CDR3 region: CASSWNRALSYNEQFF. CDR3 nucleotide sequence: TGTGCCAGCAGTTGGAACAGGGCCCTATCCTACAATGAGCAGTTCTTC.

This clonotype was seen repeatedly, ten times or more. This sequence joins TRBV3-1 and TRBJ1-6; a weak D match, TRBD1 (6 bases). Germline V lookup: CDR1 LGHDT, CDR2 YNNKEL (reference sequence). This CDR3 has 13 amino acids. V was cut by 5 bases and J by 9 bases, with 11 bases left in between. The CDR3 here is CASSDRQFSPLHF. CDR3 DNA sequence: TGTGCCAGCAGCGACAGGCAGTTTTCACCCCTCCACTTT. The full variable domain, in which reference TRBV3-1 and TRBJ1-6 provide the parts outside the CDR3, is DTAVSQTPKYLVTQMGNDKSIKCEQNLGHDTMYWYKQDSKKFLKIMFSYNNKELIINETVPNRFSPKSPDKAHLNLHINSLELGDSAVYFCASSDRQFSPLHFGNGTRLTVT.

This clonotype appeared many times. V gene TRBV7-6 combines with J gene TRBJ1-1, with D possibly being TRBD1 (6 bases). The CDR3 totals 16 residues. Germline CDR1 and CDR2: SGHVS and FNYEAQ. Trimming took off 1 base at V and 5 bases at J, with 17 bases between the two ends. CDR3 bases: TGTGCCAGCAGCTTAGGGGCAGCGGGGGCGAGAACTGAAGCTTTCTTT. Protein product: CASSLGAAGARTEAFF.

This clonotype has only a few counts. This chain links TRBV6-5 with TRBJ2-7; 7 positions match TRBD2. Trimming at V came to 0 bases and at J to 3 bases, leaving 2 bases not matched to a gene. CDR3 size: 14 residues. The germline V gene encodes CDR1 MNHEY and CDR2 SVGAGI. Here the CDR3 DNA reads TGTGCCAGCAGTTACTCCGGGGGGTACTACGAGCAGTACTTC. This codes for CASSYSGGYYEQYF.

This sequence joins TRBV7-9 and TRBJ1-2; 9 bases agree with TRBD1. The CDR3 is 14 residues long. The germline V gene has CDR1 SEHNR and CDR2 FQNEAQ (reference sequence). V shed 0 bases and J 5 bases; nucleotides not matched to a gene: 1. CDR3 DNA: TGTGCCAGCAGCTTAGCGGGACAGGGATATGGCTACACCTTC. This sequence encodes CASSLAGQGYGYTF.

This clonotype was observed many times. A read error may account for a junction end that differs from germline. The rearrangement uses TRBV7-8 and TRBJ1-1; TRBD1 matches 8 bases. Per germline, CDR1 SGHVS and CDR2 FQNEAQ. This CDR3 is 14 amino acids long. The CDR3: CASSSWTGNIEAFF. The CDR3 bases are TGTGCCAGCAGCTCCTGGACAGGGAACATTGAAGCTTTCTTT.

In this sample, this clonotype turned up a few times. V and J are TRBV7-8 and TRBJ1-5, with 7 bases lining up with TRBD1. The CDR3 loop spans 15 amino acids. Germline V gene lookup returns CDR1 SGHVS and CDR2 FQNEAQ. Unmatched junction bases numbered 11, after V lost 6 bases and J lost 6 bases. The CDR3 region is CASSQHDRDGQPQHF. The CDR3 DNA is TGTGCCAGCAGTCAACATGACAGGGATGGTCAGCCCCAGCATTTT.

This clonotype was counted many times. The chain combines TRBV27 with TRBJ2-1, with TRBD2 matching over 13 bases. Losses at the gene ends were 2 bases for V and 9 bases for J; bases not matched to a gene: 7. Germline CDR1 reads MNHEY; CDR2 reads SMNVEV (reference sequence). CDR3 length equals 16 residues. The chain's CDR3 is CASSLLRLAGGSEQFF. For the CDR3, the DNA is TGTGCCAGCAGTTTACTTAGACTAGCGGGAGGTAGTGAGCAGTTCTTC.

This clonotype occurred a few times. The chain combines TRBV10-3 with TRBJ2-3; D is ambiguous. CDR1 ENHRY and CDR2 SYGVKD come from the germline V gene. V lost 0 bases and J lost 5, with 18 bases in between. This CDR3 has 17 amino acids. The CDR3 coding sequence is TGTGCCATCAGTGAGTCGAAAAACATTATCATACAAGATACGCAGTATTTT. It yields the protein CAISESKNIIIQDTQYF.

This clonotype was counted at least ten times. As DNA, the CDR3 is TGTGCCAGCAGCTTAGATCCCAGCGGCAGCTCCTACAATGAGCAGTTCTTC. Protein sequence: CASSLDPSGSSYNEQFF. This rearrangement joins TRBV11-2 to TRBJ2-1; the D gene is possibly TRBD2 (5 bases). Trimming took off 0 bases at V and 0 bases at J, with 12 bases between the two ends. CDR1 is SGHAT, CDR2 FQNNGV, per germline. The CDR3 spans 17 residues.

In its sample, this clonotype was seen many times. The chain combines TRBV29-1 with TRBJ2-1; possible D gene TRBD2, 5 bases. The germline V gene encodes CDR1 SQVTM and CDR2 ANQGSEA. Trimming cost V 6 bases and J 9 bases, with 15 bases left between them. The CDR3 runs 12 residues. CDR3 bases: TGCAGCGTCCACACCGGGATCGGTGAGCAGTTCTTC. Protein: CSVHTGIGEQFF.

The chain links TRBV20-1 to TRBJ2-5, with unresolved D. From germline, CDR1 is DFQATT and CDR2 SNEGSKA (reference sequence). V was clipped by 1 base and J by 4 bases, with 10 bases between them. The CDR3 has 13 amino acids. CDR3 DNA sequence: TGCAGTGCTAGAGGCCGGACGAGAGAGACCCAGTACTTC. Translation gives CSARGRTRETQYF.

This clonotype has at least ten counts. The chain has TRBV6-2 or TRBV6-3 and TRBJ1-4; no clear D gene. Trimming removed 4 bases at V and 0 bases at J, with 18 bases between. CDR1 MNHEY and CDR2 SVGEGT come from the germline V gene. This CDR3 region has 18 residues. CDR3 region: CASSFPSRPPATNEKLFF. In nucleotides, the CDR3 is TGTGCCAGCAGTTTTCCATCACGGCCTCCTGCAACTAATGAAAAACTGTTTTTT.

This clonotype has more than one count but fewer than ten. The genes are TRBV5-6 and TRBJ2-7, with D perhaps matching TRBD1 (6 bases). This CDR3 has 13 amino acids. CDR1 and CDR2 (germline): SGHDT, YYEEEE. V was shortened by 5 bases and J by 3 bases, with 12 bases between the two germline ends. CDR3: CASRYRESYEQYF. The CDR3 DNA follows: TGTGCCAGCAGATACAGGGAAAGCTACGAGCAGTACTTC.

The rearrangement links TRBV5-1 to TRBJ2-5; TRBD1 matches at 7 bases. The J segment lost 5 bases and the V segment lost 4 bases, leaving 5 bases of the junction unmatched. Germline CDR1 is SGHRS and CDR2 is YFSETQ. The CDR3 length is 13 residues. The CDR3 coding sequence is TGCGCCAGCAGCGGCACAGGGGACGAGACCCAGTACTTC. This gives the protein CASSGTGDETQYF.

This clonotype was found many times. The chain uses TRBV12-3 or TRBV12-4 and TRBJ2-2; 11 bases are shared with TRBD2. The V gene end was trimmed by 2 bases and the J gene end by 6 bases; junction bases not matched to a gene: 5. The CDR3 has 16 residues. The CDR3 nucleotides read TGTGCCAGCAGTTTATTACTAGCGGGAGTTGCCGGGGAGCTGTTTTTT. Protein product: CASSLLLAGVAGELFF.

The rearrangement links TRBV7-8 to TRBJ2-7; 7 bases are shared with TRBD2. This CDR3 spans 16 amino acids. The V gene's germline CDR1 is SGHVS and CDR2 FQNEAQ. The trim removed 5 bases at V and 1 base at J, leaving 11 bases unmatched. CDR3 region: CASSPRGGSSSYEQYF. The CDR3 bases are TGTGCCAGCAGCCCCCGGGGCGGGAGTAGTTCCTACGAGCAGTACTTC.

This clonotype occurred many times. CDR3 amino acids: CATSRVRDRTTEAFF. DNA for the CDR3: TGTGCCACCAGCAGAGTCAGGGACAGGACCACTGAAGCTTTCTTT. The chain employs TRBV15 and TRBJ1-1; 8 bases are a match to TRBD1. The CDR3 spans 15 residues. Germline V gene sequence: CDR1 LNHNV, CDR2 YYDKDF (reference sequence). J lost 4 bases, V lost 1 base, and 5 bases had no gene match.

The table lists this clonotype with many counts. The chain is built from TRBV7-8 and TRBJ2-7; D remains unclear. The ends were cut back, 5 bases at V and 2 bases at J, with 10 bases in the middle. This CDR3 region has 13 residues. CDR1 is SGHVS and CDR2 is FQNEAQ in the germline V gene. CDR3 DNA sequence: TGTGCCAGCAGCGGTGGGTCCCCCTACGAGCAGTACTTC. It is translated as CASSGGSPYEQYF.

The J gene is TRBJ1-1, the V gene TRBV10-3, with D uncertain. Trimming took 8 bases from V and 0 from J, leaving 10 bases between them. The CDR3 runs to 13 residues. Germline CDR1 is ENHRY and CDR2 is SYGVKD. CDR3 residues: CAIRGRMNTEAFF. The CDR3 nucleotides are TGTGCCATCCGCGGACGGATGAACACTGAAGCTTTCTTT.

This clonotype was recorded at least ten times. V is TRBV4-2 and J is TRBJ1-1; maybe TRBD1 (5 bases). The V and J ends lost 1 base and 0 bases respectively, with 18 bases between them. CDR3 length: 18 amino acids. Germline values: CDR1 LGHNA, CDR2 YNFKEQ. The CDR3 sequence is CASSQVSSTTALNTEAFF. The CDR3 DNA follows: TGTGCCAGCAGCCAAGTGTCCAGTACGACAGCTTTGAACACTGAAGCTTTCTTT.

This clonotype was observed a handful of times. Here the CDR3 reads CASSSYGGGSSYNEQFF. CDR3 nucleotide sequence: TGTGCCAGCAGCAGTTATGGGGGGGGGAGCTCCTACAATGAGCAGTTCTTC. The V call is TRBV5-5, the J call TRBJ2-1; the match to TRBD2 covers 7 bases. V lost 4 bases to trimming and J lost 0 bases; unmatched junction nucleotides: 10. The CDR3 length is 17 residues. The V gene's germline CDR1 is SGHKS and CDR2 YYEKEE (reference sequence). Full variable domain (outside the CDR3, taken from reference TRBV5-5 and TRBJ2-1): DAGVTQSPTHLIKTRGQQVTLRCSPISGHKSVSWYQQVLGQGPQFIFQYYEKEERGRGNFPDRFSARQFPNYSSELNVNALLLGDSALYLCASSSYGGGSSYNEQFFGPGTRLTVL.

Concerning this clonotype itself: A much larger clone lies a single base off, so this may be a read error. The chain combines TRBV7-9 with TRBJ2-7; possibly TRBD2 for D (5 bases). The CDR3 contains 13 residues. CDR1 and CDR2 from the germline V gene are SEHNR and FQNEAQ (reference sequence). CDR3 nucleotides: TGTGGCAGCAGCTTAGCTGAGGGTTACGAGCAGTACGTC. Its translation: CGSSLAEGYEQYV.

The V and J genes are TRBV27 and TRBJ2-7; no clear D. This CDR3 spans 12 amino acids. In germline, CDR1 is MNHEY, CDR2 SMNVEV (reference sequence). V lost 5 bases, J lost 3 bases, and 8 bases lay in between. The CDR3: CASSGPYYEQYF. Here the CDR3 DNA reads TGTGCCAGCAGTGGCCCGTACTACGAGCAGTACTTC.